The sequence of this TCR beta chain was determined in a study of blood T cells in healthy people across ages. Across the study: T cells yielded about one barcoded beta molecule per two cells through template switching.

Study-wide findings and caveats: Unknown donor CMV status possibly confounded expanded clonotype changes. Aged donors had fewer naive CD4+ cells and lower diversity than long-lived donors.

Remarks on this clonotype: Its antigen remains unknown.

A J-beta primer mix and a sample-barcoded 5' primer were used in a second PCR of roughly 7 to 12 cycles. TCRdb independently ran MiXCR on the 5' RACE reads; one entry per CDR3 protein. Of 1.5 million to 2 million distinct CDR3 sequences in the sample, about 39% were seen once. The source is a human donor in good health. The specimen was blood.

CDR3 amino acids: CATSRGGGQAYEQYF. In nucleotides, the CDR3 is TGTGCCACCAGCAGAGGGGGGGGACAAGCCTACGAGCAGTACTTC. V is TRBV15 and J is TRBJ2-7; possibly TRBD2 for D (7 bases). Germline V gives CDR1 LNHNV, CDR2 YYDKDF (reference sequence). V shed 1 base and J shed 2 bases, with 12 bases lying between them. The CDR3 extends over 15 amino acids. Together with reference TRBV15 and TRBJ2-7, the CDR3 gives the full variable domain: DAMVIQNPRYQVTQFGKPVTLSCSQTLNHNVMYWYQQKSSQAPKLLFHYYDKDFNNEADTPDNFQSRRPNTSFCFLDIRSPGLGDTAMYLCATSRGGGQAYEQYFGPGTRLTVT.